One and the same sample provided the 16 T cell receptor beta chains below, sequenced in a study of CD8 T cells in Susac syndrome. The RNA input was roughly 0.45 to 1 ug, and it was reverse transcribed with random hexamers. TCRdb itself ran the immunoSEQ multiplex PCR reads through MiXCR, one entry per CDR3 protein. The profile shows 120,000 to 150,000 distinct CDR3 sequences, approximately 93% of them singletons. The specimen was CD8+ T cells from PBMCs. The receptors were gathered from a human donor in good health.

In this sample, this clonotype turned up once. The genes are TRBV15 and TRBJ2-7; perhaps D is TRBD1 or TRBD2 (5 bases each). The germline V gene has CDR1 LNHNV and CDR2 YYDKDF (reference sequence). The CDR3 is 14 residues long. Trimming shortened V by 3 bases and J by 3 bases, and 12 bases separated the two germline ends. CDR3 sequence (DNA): TGTGCCACCAGCAGCCCCCGGGACGGCTACGAGCAGTACTTC. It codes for CATSSPRDGYEQYF. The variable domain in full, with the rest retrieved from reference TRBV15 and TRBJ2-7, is DAMVIQNPRYQVTQFGKPVTLSCSQTLNHNVMYWYQQKSSQAPKLLFHYYDKDFNNEADTPDNFQSRRPNTSFCFLDIRSPGLGDTAMYLCATSSPRDGYEQYFGPGTRLTVT.

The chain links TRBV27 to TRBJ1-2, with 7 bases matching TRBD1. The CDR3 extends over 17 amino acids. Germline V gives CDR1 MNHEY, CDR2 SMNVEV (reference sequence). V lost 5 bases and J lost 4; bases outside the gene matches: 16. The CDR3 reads CASSPRDSNFRLYGYTF. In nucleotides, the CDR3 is TGTGCCAGCAGTCCACGGGACAGCAATTTTAGGCTCTATGGCTACACCTTC.

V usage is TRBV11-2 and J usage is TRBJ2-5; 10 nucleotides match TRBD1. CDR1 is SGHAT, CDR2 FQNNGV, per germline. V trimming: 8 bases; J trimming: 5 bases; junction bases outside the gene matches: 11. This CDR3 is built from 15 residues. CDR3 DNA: TGTGCCAGCTCTCCCCGGACAGGGGGGCGGGAGACCCAGTACTTC. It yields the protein CASSPRTGGRETQYF.

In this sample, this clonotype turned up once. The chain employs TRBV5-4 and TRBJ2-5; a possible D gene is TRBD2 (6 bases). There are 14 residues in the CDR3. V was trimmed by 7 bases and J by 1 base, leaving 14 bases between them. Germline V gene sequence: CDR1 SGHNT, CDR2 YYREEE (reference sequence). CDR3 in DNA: TGTGCCAGCGCACGCCCCGGGAGCCAAGAGACCCAGTACTTC. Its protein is CASARPGSQETQYF.

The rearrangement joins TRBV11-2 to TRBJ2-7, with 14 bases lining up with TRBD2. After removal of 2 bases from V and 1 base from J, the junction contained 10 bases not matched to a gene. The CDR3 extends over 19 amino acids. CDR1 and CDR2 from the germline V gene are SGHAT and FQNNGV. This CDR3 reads CASSLWTSGRLLSSYEQYF. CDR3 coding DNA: TGTGCCAGCAGCTTATGGACTAGCGGGAGGTTGCTCTCTTCCTACGAGCAGTACTTC.

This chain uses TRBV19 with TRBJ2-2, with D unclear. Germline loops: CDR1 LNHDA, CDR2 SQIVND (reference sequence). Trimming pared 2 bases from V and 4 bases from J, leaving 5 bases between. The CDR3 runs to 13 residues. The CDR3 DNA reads TGTGCCAGTAGTATAATGAGCACCGGGGAGCTGTTTTTT. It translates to CASSIMSTGELFF.

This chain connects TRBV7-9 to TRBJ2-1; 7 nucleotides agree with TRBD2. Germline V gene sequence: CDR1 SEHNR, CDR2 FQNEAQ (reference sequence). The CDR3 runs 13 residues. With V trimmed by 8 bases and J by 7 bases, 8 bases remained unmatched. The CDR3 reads CASSRGSPNEQFF. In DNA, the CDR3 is TGTGCCAGCTCTCGCGGGAGTCCTAATGAGCAGTTCTTC. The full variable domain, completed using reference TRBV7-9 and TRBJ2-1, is DTGVSQNPRHKITKRGQNVTFRCDPISEHNRLYWYRQTLGQGPEFLTYFQNEAQLEKSRLLSDRFSAERPKGSFSTLEIQRTEQGDSAMYLCASSRGSPNEQFFGPGTRLTVL.

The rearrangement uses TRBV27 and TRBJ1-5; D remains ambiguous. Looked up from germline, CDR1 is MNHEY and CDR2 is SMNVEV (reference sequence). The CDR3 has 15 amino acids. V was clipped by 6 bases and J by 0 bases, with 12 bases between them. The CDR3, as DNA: TGTGCCAGCAGCGCGACTGGCGGTAGCAATCAGCCCCAGCATTTT. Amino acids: CASSATGGSNQPQHF.

CDR3 sequence reads: CASSDREDEAFF. CDR3 DNA: TGTGCCAGCAGCGACAGGGAGGATGAAGCTTTCTTT. The rearrangement links TRBV11-3 to TRBJ1-1; TRBD1 matches at 7 bases. The V gene's germline CDR1 is SGHNT and CDR2 YENEEA. The CDR3 consists of 12 residues. The junction had 4 bases not matched to a gene; V was cut back by 5 bases and J by 7 bases. The whole variable domain, filled in from reference TRBV11-3 and TRBJ1-1, reads EAGVVQSPRYKIIEKKQPVAFWCNPISGHNTLYWYLQNLGQGPELLIRYENEEAVDDSQLPKDRFSAERLKGVDSTLKIQPAELGDSAVYLCASSDREDEAFFGQGTRLTVV.

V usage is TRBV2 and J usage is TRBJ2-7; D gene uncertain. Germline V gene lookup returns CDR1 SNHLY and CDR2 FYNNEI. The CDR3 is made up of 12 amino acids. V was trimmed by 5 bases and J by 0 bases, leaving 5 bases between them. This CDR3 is CASSYDSYEQYF. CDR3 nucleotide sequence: TGTGCCAGCAGTTATGACTCCTACGAGCAGTACTTC.

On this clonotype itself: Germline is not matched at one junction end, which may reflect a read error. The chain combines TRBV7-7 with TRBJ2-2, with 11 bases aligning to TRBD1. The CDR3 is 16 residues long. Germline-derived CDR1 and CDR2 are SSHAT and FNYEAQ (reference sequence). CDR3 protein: CASSFGQGAYTGELFF. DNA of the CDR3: TGTGCTAGCAGCTTCGGACAGGGGGCTTACACCGGGGAGCTGTTTTTT.

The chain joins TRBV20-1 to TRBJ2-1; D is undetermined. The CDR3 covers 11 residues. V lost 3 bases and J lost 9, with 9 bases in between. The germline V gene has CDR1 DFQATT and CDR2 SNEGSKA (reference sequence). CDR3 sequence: CSARILGEQFF. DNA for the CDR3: TGCAGTGCTAGGATACTTGGTGAGCAGTTCTTC.

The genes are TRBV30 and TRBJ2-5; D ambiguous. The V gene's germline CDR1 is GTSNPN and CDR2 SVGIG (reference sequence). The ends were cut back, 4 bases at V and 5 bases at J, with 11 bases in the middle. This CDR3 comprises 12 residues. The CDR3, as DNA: TGTGCCTGGACTTGGAGTCACGAGACCCAGTACTTC. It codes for CAWTWSHETQYF.

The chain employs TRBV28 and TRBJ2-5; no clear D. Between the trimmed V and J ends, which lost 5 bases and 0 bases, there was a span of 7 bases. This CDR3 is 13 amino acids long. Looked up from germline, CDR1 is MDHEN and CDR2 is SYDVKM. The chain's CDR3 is CASSLSYQETQYF. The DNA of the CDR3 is TGTGCCAGCAGTCTCTCGTACCAAGAGACCCAGTACTTC.

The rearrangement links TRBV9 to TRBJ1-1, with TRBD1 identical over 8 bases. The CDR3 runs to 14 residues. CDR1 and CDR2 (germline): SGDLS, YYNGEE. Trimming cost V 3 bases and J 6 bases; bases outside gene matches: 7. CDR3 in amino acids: CASSATTGVAEAFF. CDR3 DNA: TGTGCCAGCAGCGCAACGACAGGGGTGGCTGAAGCTTTCTTT.

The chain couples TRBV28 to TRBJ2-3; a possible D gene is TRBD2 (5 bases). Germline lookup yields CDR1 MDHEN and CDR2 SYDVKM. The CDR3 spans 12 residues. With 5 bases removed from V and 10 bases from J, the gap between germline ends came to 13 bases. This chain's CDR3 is CASSQTSNPQYF. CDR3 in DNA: TGTGCCAGCAGTCAAACTAGTAATCCGCAGTATTTT.